These 24 T cell receptor beta chains originate from one sample sequenced in a study of regulatory T cells in long-lasting Graves disease (dated by TCRdb to the early 2020s). The time point tag for this specimen amounts to: newly diagnosed GD, antithyroid drugs for less than 3 months. For both TCR sequencing and RNA sequencing, RNA was extracted from PBMCs using TRIzol. The library came from multiplex PCR. Sequencing relied on an Illumina HiSeq 4000. To build TCR beta libraries, CDR3 regions were amplified by Arm-PCR using iRepertoire HTBI primers. In TCRdb, the public reads were trimmed at Q25 with fastp and aligned with MiXCR, with productive beta chains retained. Each entry merges the rows of one CDR3 protein and shows their most common DNA and genes. The sample table records about 620,000 distinct CDR3 sequences; roughly 15% of these occur just once. The ten largest account for roughly 18% of the sample.

This sample also belongs to another study, concerning T cells in Graves' hyperthyroidism and ophthalmopathy.

This sample comprised peripheral blood mononuclear cells (PBMCs), obtained at new diagnosis, from a patient treated with antithyroid drugs. The receptors originated from a woman aged 25 to 39 with Graves disease. Donor details come from another sample of the same person, matched by shared clones.

The V and J genes are TRBV10-3 and TRBJ1-1, with 12 bases aligning to TRBD1. V dropped 4 bases and J dropped 4; count of bases not matched to a gene: 4. In germline, CDR1 is ENHRY, CDR2 SYGVKD. The length of the CDR3 is 15 residues. CDR3 sequence reads: CAISAGTGGSTEAFF. The CDR3 DNA sequence: TGTGCCATCAGTGCCGGGACAGGGGGCTCCACTGAAGCTTTCTTT.

V and J are TRBV20-1 and TRBJ1-1; no definite D call. V shed 4 bases and J shed 3 bases, with 12 bases lying between them. Germline V lookup: CDR1 DFQATT, CDR2 SNEGSKA (reference sequence). The CDR3 has 13 amino acids. In DNA form, the CDR3 reads TGCAGTGCTACCAGCGCTGGGGACACTGAAGCTTTCTTT. It is translated as CSATSAGDTEAFF.

This clonotype has just a few counts. This sequence joins TRBV29-1 and TRBJ2-5; 14 bases map to TRBD2. The CDR3 has 16 residues. Trimming removed 3 bases from V and 4 bases from J; junction bases left unmatched: 7. The germline V gene has CDR1 SQVTM and CDR2 ANQGSEA. The CDR3 loop is CSVEIVTSGRGETQYF. The DNA for the CDR3 is TGCAGCGTTGAGATAGTGACTAGCGGGAGGGGAGAGACCCAGTACTTC.

This clonotype was found once. The chain links TRBV4-1 to TRBJ1-2; TRBD1 matches at 8 bases. The CDR3 is 14 amino acids. Germline lookup yields CDR1 MGHRA and CDR2 YSYEKL. V lost 3 bases, J lost 4 bases, and 4 bases stayed unmatched. The CDR3 spells CASSQDREFYGYTF. DNA for the CDR3: TGCGCCAGCAGCCAGGACAGGGAGTTCTATGGCTACACCTTC.

The CDR3 DNA reads TGCAGCGTTGAAGATCGTCTACTAGCGGGAGGGCCGAGCAACATTCAGTACTTC. Amino acids: CSVEDRLLAGGPSNIQYF. The chain links TRBV29-1 to TRBJ2-4, with 13 bases fitting TRBD2. Germline V gives CDR1 SQVTM, CDR2 ANQGSEA. With 0 bases clipped from V and 7 bases from J, the junction kept 12 bases outside the gene matches. The CDR3 is 18 amino acids.

This clonotype has at least ten counts. The J gene is TRBJ1-6, the V gene TRBV30; 8 nucleotides line up with TRBD1. Unmatched junction bases numbered 11, after V lost 6 bases and J lost 7 bases. In germline, CDR1 is GTSNPN, CDR2 SVGIG (reference sequence). There are 15 residues in the CDR3. In DNA, the CDR3 is TGTGCCTGTCGCCATATGACAGGGGTGAATTCACCCCTCCACTTT. It codes for CACRHMTGVNSPLHF.

This clonotype was counted at least ten times. The chain employs TRBV6-9 and TRBJ2-1, with TRBD2 matching over 9 bases. Germline V lookup: CDR1 MNHGY, CDR2 SVAAGI. V shed 4 bases, J shed 9 bases, and the junction held 16 bases outside the gene matches. The CDR3 contains 17 residues. This chain's CDR3 is CASSSSGLAGFVGEQFF. CDR3 nucleotides: TGTGCCAGCAGTTCCTCGGGGCTAGCGGGATTCGTGGGTGAGCAGTTCTTC.

A few counts support this clonotype. The chain uses TRBV3-1 and TRBJ1-6, with TRBD1 identical over 7 bases. Germline trimming cut 2 bases from V and 10 bases from J; bases unmatched to any gene: 8. The CDR3 extends over 15 amino acids. In germline, CDR1 is LGHDT, CDR2 YNNKEL (reference sequence). This CDR3 is CASSQRQGRRSPLHF. The CDR3 DNA follows: TGTGCCAGCAGCCAACGACAGGGAAGGCGATCACCCCTCCACTTT.

V is TRBV7-9 and J is TRBJ2-6; D perhaps matches TRBD2 (5 bases). Trimming left V 5 bases short and J 1 base short, with 12 bases between. The germline V gene encodes CDR1 SEHNR and CDR2 FQNEAQ (reference sequence). There are 16 residues in the CDR3. CDR3 in DNA: TGTGCCAGCAGCACGGGATTGTTGTCTGGGGCCAACGTCCTGACTTTC. Translating it yields CASSTGLLSGANVLTF.

This clonotype was detected many times. The genes are TRBV6-1 and TRBJ2-5; D not certain. The CDR3 is 12 residues long. Trimming pared 5 bases from V and 5 bases from J, leaving 9 bases between. The germline CDR1 and CDR2 sequences are MNHNS and SASEGT. For the CDR3, the DNA is TGTGCCAGCAGTACACGGTGGGAGACCCAGTACTTC. This encodes CASSTRWETQYF.

With respect to this clonotype: This may come from a read error, since a much larger clone is one base off. The chain is built from TRBV5-1 and TRBJ2-1; 7 positions agree with TRBD1. V gave up 3 bases and J gave up 8 bases; unmatched junction bases: 5. There are 13 residues in the CDR3. Germline V gene data show CDR1 as SGHRS and CDR2 as YFSETQ. For the CDR3, the DNA is TGCGCCAGCAGCTCGGGACAGAACCATGAGCAGTTCTTC. This gives the protein CASSSGQNHEQFF.

In its sample, this clonotype was seen a few times. This rearrangement joins TRBV27 to TRBJ2-1, with 8 bases that match TRBD2. The germline CDR1 and CDR2 sequences are MNHEY and SMNVEV (reference sequence). V shed 7 bases and J 9 bases; nucleotides not matched to a gene: 8. The CDR3 has 13 amino acids. This CDR3 reads CASKRESFSEQFF. Written as DNA, the CDR3 is TGTGCCAGCAAGCGGGAGAGTTTCAGTGAGCAGTTCTTC.

The V and J genes are TRBV5-1 and TRBJ1-1; a possible D gene is TRBD1 (5 bases). The V end lost 7 bases, the J end lost 1 base, and 14 bases lay between the germline ends. CDR3 length equals 14 residues. Germline lookup yields CDR1 SGHRS and CDR2 YFSETQ. The CDR3 region has the DNA TGCGCCAGCCAAAGTCAGGGCCGGAACACTGAAGCTTTCTTT. Residues: CASQSQGRNTEAFF.

A few counts support this clonotype. J is TRBJ2-1 and V is TRBV12-3 or TRBV12-4; 7 nucleotides align to TRBD2. V lost 7 bases and J lost 6; bases outside the gene matches: 9. CDR3 length: 14 residues. The CDR3 sequence: CASIREGTLNEQFF. The CDR3 coding sequence is TGTGCCAGCATTAGGGAGGGGACGCTCAATGAGCAGTTCTTC.

The chain uses TRBV2 and TRBJ1-1; TRBD1 aligns across 7 bases. V gave up 6 bases and J gave up 0 bases; unmatched junction bases: 7. The CDR3 spans 15 residues. Germline assignment: CDR1 SNHLY and CDR2 FYNNEI. CDR3 nucleotides: TGTGCCAGCAGCAGGGGACAGACTCTGAACACTGAAGCTTTCTTT. It codes for CASSRGQTLNTEAFF.

This clonotype occurred many times. The gene calls are TRBV15 and TRBJ1-2, with D perhaps matching TRBD1 (5 bases). Looked up from germline, CDR1 is LNHNV and CDR2 is YYDKDF (reference sequence). There are 17 residues in the CDR3. V was clipped by 3 bases and J by 6 bases, with 23 bases between them. CDR3 sequence (DNA): TGTGCCACCAGCAGTGAGACCTTGGGACCCCGGCGGAATGGCTACACCTTC. This codes for CATSSETLGPRRNGYTF. Full variable domain (rest looked up from reference TRBV15 and TRBJ1-2): DAMVIQNPRYQVTQFGKPVTLSCSQTLNHNVMYWYQQKSSQAPKLLFHYYDKDFNNEADTPDNFQSRRPNTSFCFLDIRSPGLGDTAMYLCATSSETLGPRRNGYTFGSGTRLTVV.

The chain couples TRBV7-3 to TRBJ2-7; D may be TRBD2 (5 bases). The CDR3 is 15 residues long. With 4 bases removed from V and 7 bases from J, the gap between germline ends came to 20 bases. The germline CDR1 and CDR2 sequences are SGHTA and FQGTGA. As DNA, the CDR3 is TGTGCCAGCAGCTCGAACCCGGGATCAATGGGGGAGCAGTACTTC. Amino acids: CASSSNPGSMGEQYF.

Only a few counts were recorded for this clonotype. J is TRBJ2-5 and V is TRBV4-1; the match to TRBD2 covers 15 bases. This CDR3 contains 19 residues. Per germline, CDR1 MGHRA and CDR2 YSYEKL. V was pared by 4 bases and J by 1 base, with 10 bases of the junction left unmatched. The CDR3 sequence: CASSPGGLAGGEPQETQYF. The CDR3 DNA reads as TGCGCCAGCAGCCCTGGAGGACTAGCGGGAGGGGAACCCCAAGAGACCCAGTACTTC.

The chain combines TRBV19 with TRBJ2-1; D perhaps matches TRBD2 (5 bases). V lost 6 bases and J 9 bases, leaving 9 bases between the germline ends. CDR1 is LNHDA, CDR2 SQIVND, per germline (reference sequence). CDR3 length equals 11 residues. CDR3 bases: TGTGCCAGTAGAGGTGGGAGTGAGCAGTTCTTC. Its protein is CASRGGSEQFF.

This clonotype was counted between two and nine times. The chain is built from TRBV19 and TRBJ2-1; 15 bases match TRBD2. The CDR3 totals 20 residues. Germline-derived CDR1 and CDR2 are LNHDA and SQIVND (reference sequence). Trimming removed 5 bases from V and 2 bases from J; junction bases left unmatched: 13. The CDR3 DNA reads as TGTGCCAGTAGTGTACTCGGGACTAGCGGGAGGAACTACCCCTACAATGAGCAGTTCTTC. Translated, it gives CASSVLGTSGRNYPYNEQFF.

V is TRBV20-1 and J is TRBJ2-3; 8 bases map to TRBD2. The end of the DNA aligns better with TRBJ2-5, so the J call may be wrong. The CDR3 has 14 amino acids. Germline values: CDR1 DFQATT, CDR2 SNEGSKA (reference sequence). Here the CDR3 reads CSASPGGAVVTQYF. CDR3 nucleotide sequence: TGCAGTGCTAGTCCGGGGGGGGCGGTGGTGACCCAGTACTTC.

The chain couples TRBV15 to TRBJ2-3; 11 nucleotides align to TRBD2. CDR1 and CDR2 (germline): LNHNV, YYDKDF (reference sequence). The CDR3 is 15 residues long. Trimming cost V 2 bases and J 4 bases; bases outside gene matches: 2. Here the CDR3 reads CATSRRTSGSDTQYF. The CDR3 region has the DNA TGTGCCACCAGCAGAAGGACTAGCGGGTCAGATACGCAGTATTTT.

This clonotype was found many times. The rearrangement joins TRBV2 to TRBJ2-1; the D call may be TRBD1 or TRBD2 (6 bases each). The CDR3 length is 14 residues. V dropped 11 bases and J dropped 2 bases, with 16 bases sitting between them. CDR1 SNHLY and CDR2 FYNNEI come from the germline V gene. The CDR3 spells CASAEGHTYNEQFF. The CDR3 region has the DNA TGTGCCTCAGCGGAGGGACACACCTACAATGAGCAGTTCTTC.

This clonotype was recorded many times. The J gene is TRBJ1-1, the V gene TRBV6-1, with unresolved D. V lost 7 bases and J 6 bases, leaving 21 bases between the germline ends. This CDR3 region has 15 residues. Germline values: CDR1 MNHNS, CDR2 SASEGT. The chain's CDR3 is CASTGGHQAFAEAFF. Written as DNA, the CDR3 is TGTGCCAGCACCGGTGGGCATCAAGCGTTCGCTGAAGCTTTCTTT.